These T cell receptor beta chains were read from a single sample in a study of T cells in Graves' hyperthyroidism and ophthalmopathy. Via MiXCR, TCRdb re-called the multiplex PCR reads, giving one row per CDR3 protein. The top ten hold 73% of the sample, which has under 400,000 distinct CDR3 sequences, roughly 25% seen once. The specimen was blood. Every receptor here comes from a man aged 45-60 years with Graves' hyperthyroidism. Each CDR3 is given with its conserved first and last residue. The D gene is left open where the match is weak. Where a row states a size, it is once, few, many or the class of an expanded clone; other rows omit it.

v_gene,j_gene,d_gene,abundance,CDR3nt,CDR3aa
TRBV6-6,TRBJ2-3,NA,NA,TGTGCCAGCAGTTACTTATGGACAGCCTCGCGTATTGATACGCAGTATTTT,CASSYLWTASRIDTQYF
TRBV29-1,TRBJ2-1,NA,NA,TGCAGCGCCGGGACGCTCGAGCAGTTCTTC,CSAGTLEQFF
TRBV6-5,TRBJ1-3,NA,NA,TGTGCCAGCAGCATCTCGAGCTGGACCTCTGGAAACACCATATATTTT,CASSISSWTSGNTIYF
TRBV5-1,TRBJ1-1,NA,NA,TGCGCCAGCAGCTTGAGCCCCCAGTACACTGAAGCTTTCTTT,CASSLSPQYTEAFF
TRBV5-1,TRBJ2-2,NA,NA,TGCGCCAGCAGCTTGGATAACACCGGGGAGCTGTTTTTT,CASSLDNTGELFF
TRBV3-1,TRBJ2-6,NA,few,TGTGCCAGCAGTCTCAATACCAACGTCCTGACTTTC,CASSLNTNVLTF
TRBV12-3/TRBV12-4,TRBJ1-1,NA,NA,TGTGCCAGCAGTCCCCCGGTGAGGATTTCTGAAGCTTTCTTT,CASSPPVRISEAFF
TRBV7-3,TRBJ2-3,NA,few,TGTGCCAGCAGCTTTGTAGGGAAGGATACGCAGTATTTT,CASSFVGKDTQYF
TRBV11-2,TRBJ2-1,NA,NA,TGTGCCAGCAGCCCCAGGGGGCGGGAGAGGACGTACAATGAGCAGTTCTTC,CASSPRGRERTYNEQFF
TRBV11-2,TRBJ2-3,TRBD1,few,TGTGCCAGCAGAGGACAGGGATTTGGTACGCAGTATTTT,CASRGQGFGTQYF
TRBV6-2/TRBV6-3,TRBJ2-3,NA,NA,TGTGCCAGCAGCTCCCCCTCTAAGGGGGCAGATACGCAGTATTTT,CASSSPSKGADTQYF
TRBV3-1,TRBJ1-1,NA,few,TGTGCCACCACAGCCCGGGGGAAGGGGGCTTTCTTT,CATTARGKGAFF
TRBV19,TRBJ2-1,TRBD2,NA,TGTGCCAGTATAGGACTAGGGCCCCATGAGCAGTTCTTC,CASIGLGPHEQFF
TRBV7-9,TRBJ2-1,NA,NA,TGTGCCAGCACCTCACCCCTCGACAATGAGCAGTTCTTC,CASTSPLDNEQFF
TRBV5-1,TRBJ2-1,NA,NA,TGCGCCAGCAGATTCCGGACCGGGGGAGTGGGCTCCTACAATGAGCAGTTCTTC,CASRFRTGGVGSYNEQFF
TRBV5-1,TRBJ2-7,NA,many,TGCGCCAGCAGCTTGGCGTCCCGAGCCTACGAGCAGTACTTC,CASSLASRAYEQYF
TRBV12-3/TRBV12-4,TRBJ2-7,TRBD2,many,TGTGCCAGCAGTACCGGACTAGCGGGGAGACCCTACGAGCAGTACTTC,CASSTGLAGRPYEQYF
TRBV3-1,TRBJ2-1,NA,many,TGTGCCAGCAGCCAAGGTAGCGTCGGTGAGCAGTTCTTC,CASSQGSVGEQFF
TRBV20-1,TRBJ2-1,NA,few,TGCAGTGCTATGCCAGGGGGGGGTGAGCAGTTCTTC,CSAMPGGGEQFF
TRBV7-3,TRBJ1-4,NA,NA,TGTGCCAGCAGCTTAACCGGAATGAGGGAAAAACTGTTTTTT,CASSLTGMREKLFF
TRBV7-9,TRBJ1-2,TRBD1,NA,TGTGCCAGCAGCTTAGGCATCCAGGGGGACTATGGCTACACCTTC,CASSLGIQGDYGYTF
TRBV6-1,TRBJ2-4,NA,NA,TGTGCCAGCAACCGGGACGGCGGATCCAAAAACATTCAGTACTTC,CASNRDGGSKNIQYF
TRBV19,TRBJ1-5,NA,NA,TGTGCCAGTAGTATGAGGACCCACGGAGATCAGACCCAGCATTTT,CASSMRTHGDQTQHF
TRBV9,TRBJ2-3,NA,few,TGTGCCAGCAGCGCCGGGACATTAGGGACAGATACGCAGTATTTT,CASSAGTLGTDTQYF
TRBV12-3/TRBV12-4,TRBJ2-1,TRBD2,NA,TGTGCCAGCAGTTTTGGAACTAGCGGGAGTAAAGGCGATGAGCAGTTCTTC,CASSFGTSGSKGDEQFF
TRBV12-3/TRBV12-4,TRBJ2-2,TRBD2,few,TGTGCCAGCAGTCTAGCGGGAGTAAACACCGGGGAGCTGTTTTTT,CASSLAGVNTGELFF
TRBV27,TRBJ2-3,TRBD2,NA,TGTGCCAGCAGTTACTCCCGGCGGGGGGGCACAGATACGCAGTATTTT,CASSYSRRGGTDTQYF
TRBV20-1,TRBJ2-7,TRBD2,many,TGCAGTGCTACGGGGTCTCTAGCGGGAGGCCACGAGCAGTACTTC,CSATGSLAGGHEQYF
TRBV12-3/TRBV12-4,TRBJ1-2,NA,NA,TGTGCCAGCACCCCAAACAGGTGGTATGGCTACACCTTC,CASTPNRWYGYTF
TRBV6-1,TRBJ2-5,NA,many,TGTGCCAGCAGCCCTGAGGGGTCCTTGGGGACCCAGTACTTC,CASSPEGSLGTQYF
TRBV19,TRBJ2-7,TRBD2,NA,TGTGCCAGTAGTATTACGGGAGGCCCTCTCGAGCAGTACTTC,CASSITGGPLEQYF
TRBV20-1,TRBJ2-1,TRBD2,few,TGCAGTGCTAGAGATTTCCCGACTAGCGGGGGCAATGAGCAGTTCTTC,CSARDFPTSGGNEQFF
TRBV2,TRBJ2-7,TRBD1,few,TGTGCCAGCAGTGCCTGGACAGGGAGCTCCTACGAGCAGTACTTC,CASSAWTGSSYEQYF
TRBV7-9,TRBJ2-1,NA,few,TGTGCCAGCAGCTTAATCGGGACGCGCTCCTACAATGAGCAGTTCTTC,CASSLIGTRSYNEQFF
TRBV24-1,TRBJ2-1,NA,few,TGTGCCACCAGTGATCGGACGGGCACTGATAATGAGCAGTTCTTC,CATSDRTGTDNEQFF
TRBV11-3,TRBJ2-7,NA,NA,TGTGCCAGCAGCCGCCAGGCATCTGAGGGCGAGCAGTACTTC,CASSRQASEGEQYF
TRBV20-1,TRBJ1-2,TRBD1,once,TGCAGTGCTAGGGGCAGGGGGCTAGGGGGCTACACCTTC,CSARGRGLGGYTF
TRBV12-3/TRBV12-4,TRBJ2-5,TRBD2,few,TGTGCCAGCAGTTCTCGAGCGGGAGGGACGAAGACCCAGTACTTC,CASSSRAGGTKTQYF
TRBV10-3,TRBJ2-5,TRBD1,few,TGTGCCATCAGTGCTTACAGGGGACAAGAGACCCAGTACTTC,CAISAYRGQETQYF
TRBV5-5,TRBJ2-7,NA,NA,TGTGCCAGCAGCTTGGGTAGCCGGACAGAGTACGAGCAGTACTTC,CASSLGSRTEYEQYF
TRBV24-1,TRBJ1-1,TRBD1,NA,TGTGCCACCAGTGAGCCAGGGGGCACTGAAGCTTTCTTT,CATSEPGGTEAFF
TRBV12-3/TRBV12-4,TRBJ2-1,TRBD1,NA,TGTGCCAGCAGCCGAGGACAGGGGCAACTCAATGAGCAGTTCTTC,CASSRGQGQLNEQFF
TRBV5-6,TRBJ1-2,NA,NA,TGTGCCAGCAGCTTACCCGGGGGGCCGTTACGGGGCTACACCTTC,CASSLPGGPLRGYTF
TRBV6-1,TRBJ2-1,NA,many,TGTGCCAGCAGTGTCCGGACCGGGCTCGGGAGTGAGCAGTTCTTC,CASSVRTGLGSEQFF
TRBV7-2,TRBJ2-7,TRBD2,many,TGTGCCAGCAGCGCTGGACTAGCGGGGCAGTTCGAGCAGTACTTC,CASSAGLAGQFEQYF
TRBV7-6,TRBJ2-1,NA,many,TGTGCCAGCAGCTTCGCGGAGGGGACCTACAATGAGCAGTTCTTC,CASSFAEGTYNEQFF